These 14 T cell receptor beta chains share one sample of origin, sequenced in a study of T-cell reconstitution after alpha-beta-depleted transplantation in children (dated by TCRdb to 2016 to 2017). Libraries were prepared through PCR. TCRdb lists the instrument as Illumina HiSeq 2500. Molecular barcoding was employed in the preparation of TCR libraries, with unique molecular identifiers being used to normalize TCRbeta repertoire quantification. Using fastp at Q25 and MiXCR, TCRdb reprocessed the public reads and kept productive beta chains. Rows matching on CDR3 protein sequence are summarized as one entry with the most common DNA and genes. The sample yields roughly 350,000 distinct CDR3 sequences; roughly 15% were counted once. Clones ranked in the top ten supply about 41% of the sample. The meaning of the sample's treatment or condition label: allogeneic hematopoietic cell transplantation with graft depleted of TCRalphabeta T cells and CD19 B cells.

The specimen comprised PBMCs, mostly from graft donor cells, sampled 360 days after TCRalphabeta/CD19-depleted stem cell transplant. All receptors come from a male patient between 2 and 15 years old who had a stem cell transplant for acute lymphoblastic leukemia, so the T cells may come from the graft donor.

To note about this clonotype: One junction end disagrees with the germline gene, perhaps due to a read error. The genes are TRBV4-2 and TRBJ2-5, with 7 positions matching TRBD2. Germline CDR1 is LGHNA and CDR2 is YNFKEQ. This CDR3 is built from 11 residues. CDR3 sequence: CASSQGRERSF. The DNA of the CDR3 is TGTGCCAGCAGCCAAGGGCGGGAGAGGTCCTTC.

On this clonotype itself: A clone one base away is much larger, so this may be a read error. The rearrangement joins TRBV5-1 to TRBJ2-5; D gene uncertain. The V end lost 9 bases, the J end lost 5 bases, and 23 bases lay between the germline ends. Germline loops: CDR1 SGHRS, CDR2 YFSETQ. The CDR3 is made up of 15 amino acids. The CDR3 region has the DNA TGCGCCATCAGACCGGAACCTTTTAGTCGGGAGACCCAGTACTTC. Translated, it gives CAIRPEPFSRETQYF.

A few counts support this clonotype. CDR3 sequence (DNA): TGCGCCAGCAGTGAGCTAGCGGGAAACTCCTACGAGCAGTACTTC. Amino acid sequence: CASSELAGNSYEQYF. The chain joins TRBV10-2 to TRBJ2-7; 9 nucleotides agree with TRBD2. Trimming cost V 2 bases and J 0 bases; bases outside gene matches: 2. The germline gives CDR1 WSHSY, CDR2 SAAADI. The CDR3 is made up of 15 amino acids.

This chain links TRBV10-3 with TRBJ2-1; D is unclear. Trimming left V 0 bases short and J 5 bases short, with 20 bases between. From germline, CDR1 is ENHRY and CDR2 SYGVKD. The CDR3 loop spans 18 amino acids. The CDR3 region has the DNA TGTGCCATCAGTGAGTCGGTGCATCTGGTAGGGCGGAACAATGAGCAGTTCTTC. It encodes CAISESVHLVGRNNEQFF.

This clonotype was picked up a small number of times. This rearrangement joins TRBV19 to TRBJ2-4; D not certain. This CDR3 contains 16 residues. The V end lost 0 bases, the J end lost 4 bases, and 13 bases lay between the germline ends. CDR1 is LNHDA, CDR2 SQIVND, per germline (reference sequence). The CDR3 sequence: CASSIDPWAEKNIQYF. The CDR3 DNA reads TGTGCCAGTAGTATAGATCCCTGGGCAGAGAAAAACATTCAGTACTTC.

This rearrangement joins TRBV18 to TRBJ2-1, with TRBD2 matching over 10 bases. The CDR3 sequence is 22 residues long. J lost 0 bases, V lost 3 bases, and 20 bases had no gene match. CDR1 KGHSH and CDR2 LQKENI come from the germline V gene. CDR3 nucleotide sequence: TGTGCCAGCTCACCTTCTCTAGCGGGAGAGAGTATGGGAGTAAGCTCCTACAATGAGCAGTTCTTC. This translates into CASSPSLAGESMGVSSYNEQFF.

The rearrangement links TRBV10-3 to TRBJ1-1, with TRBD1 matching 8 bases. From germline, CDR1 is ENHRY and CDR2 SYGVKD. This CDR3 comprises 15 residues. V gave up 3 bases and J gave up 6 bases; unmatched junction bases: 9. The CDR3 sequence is CAISDKRTGSAEAFF. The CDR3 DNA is TGTGCCATCAGTGATAAAAGGACAGGGAGCGCTGAAGCTTTCTTT.

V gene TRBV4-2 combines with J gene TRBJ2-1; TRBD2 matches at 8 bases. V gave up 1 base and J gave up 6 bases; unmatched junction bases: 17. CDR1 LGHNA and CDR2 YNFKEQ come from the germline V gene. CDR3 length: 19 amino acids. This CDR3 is CASSQGWAIGLAGGNEQFF. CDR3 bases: TGTGCCAGCAGCCAAGGGTGGGCGATCGGCCTAGCGGGCGGCAATGAGCAGTTCTTC.

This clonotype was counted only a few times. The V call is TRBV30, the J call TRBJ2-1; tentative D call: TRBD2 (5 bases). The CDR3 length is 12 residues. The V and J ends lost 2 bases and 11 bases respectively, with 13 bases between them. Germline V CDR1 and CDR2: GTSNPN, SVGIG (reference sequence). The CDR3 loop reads CAWSLTGLQQFF. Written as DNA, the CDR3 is TGTGCCTGGAGTCTTACGGGATTACAGCAGTTCTTC.

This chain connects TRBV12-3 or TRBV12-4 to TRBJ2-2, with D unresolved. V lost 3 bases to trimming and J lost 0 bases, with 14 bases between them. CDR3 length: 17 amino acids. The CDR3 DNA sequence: TGTGCCAGCAGTTTCCCGGGCGATCCGCCGAACACCGGGGAGCTGTTTTTT. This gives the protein CASSFPGDPPNTGELFF.

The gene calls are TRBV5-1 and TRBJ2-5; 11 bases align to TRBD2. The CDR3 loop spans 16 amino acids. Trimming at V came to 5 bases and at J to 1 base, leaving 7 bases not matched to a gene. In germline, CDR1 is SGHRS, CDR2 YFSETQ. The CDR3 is CASSFKLAGAQETQYF. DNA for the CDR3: TGCGCCAGCAGTTTTAAACTAGCGGGAGCCCAAGAGACCCAGTACTTC.

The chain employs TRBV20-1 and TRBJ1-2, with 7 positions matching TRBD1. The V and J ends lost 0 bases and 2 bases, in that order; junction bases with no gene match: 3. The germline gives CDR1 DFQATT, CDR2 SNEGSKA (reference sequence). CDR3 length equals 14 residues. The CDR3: CSAREARGNYGYTF. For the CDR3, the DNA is TGCAGTGCTAGAGAGGCCAGGGGGAACTATGGCTACACCTTC.

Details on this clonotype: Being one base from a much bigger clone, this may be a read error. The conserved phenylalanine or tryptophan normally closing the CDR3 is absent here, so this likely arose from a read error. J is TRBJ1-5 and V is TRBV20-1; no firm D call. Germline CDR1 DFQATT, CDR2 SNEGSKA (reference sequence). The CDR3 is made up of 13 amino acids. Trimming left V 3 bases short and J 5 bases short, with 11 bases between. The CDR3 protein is CSARARSYQPQHC. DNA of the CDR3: TGCAGTGCTAGGGCCAGGAGCTATCAGCCCCAGCATTGT.

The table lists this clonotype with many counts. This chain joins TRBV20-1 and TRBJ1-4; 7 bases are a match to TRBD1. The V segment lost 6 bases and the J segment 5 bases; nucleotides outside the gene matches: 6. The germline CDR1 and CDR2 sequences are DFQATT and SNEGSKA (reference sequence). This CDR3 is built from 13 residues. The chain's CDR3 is CSAQGVGNEKLFF. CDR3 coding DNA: TGCAGTGCCCAGGGGGTAGGAAATGAAAAACTGTTTTTT.